The 15 T cell receptor beta chains below all came from one sample that was sequenced in a study of blood T cell repertoires in COVID-19. Produced via immunoSEQ multiplex PCR; TCRdb's table is partial and in-frame only. The sample contains over 150,000 clones, around 85% of which appear only once. Sequencing input: PBMCs or T cells enriched from blood (not recorded which). The receptors shown here come from a man aged 35-49 years who had recovered from COVID-19.

The V call is TRBV5-1, the J call TRBJ1-2, with TRBD1 identical over 9 bases. From germline, CDR1 is SGHRS and CDR2 YFSETQ. J gave up 7 bases and V 4 bases, and 14 bases lay outside the gene matches. The CDR3 extends over 16 amino acids. DNA for the CDR3: TGCGCCAGCAGCACGACCGGGACAGGGAAATCAAGTGGCTACACCTTC. It translates to CASSTTGTGKSSGYTF.

This clone was counted only a few times. This rearrangement joins TRBV19 to TRBJ2-5; 9 nucleotides line up with TRBD1. The CDR3 length is 16 residues. Germline CDR1 reads LNHDA; CDR2 reads SQIVND (reference sequence). The trim removed 6 bases at V and 3 bases at J, leaving 11 bases unmatched. For the CDR3, the DNA is TGTGCCAGTAGGACACCATACAGGGGGCCTGAAGAGACCCAGTACTTC. This codes for CASRTPYRGPEETQYF. The variable domain in full, with the rest retrieved from reference TRBV19 and TRBJ2-5, is DGGITQSPKYLFRKEGQNVTLSCEQNLNHDAMYWYRQDPGQGLRLIYYSQIVNDFQKGDIAEGYSVSREKKESFPLTVTSAQKNPTAFYLCASRTPYRGPEETQYFGPGTRLLVL.

The chain recombines TRBV9 with TRBJ1-6; the D gene is possibly TRBD1 (6 bases). Trimming pared 3 bases from V and 0 bases from J, leaving 10 bases between. This CDR3 has 16 amino acids. CDR1 SGDLS and CDR2 YYNGEE come from the germline V gene. The CDR3 DNA reads TGTGCCAGCAGCGCCACAGGGAGCTCCTATAATTCACCCCTCCACTTT. Protein product: CASSATGSSYNSPLHF.

This rearrangement joins TRBV19 to TRBJ2-1; no reliable D call. From germline, CDR1 is LNHDA and CDR2 SQIVND (reference sequence). Deletions cut 10 bases from V and 1 base from J, with 11 bases between. The CDR3 is 13 amino acids. CDR3 protein: CATCPGSYNEQFF. DNA for the CDR3: TGTGCCACCTGTCCGGGTTCCTACAATGAGCAGTTCTTC.

The chain has TRBV9 and TRBJ2-5; D perhaps matches TRBD1 (6 bases). This CDR3 is 15 amino acids long. Germline V lookup: CDR1 SGDLS, CDR2 YYNGEE. Trimming took 3 bases from V and 2 from J, leaving 14 bases between them. Here the CDR3 DNA reads TGTGCCAGCAGCGCTAGGACAGCTTATCAAGAGACCCAGTACTTC. This sequence encodes CASSARTAYQETQYF.

The rearrangement joins TRBV3-1 (or the pseudogene TRBV3-2) to TRBJ2-5, with D possibly being TRBD1 (7 bases). Germline V lookup: CDR1 LGHDT, CDR2 YNNKEL (reference sequence). The CDR3 runs 17 residues. The V gene lost 1 base and the J gene lost 5 bases, with 20 bases spanning the gap. CDR3 nucleotides: TGTGCCAGCAGCCAAGTGGGAGGCCAGGGGGGATCCGAGACCCAGTACTTC. It encodes CASSQVGGQGGSETQYF.

This rearrangement joins TRBV15 to TRBJ2-3; 12 bases agree with TRBD1. The CDR3 covers 17 residues. Germline CDR1 LNHNV, CDR2 YYDKDF (reference sequence). Trimming at V came to 2 bases and at J to 2 bases, leaving 5 bases not matched to a gene. Here the CDR3 DNA reads TGTGCCACCAGCAGACGGGACAGGGGGCGCTTCACAGATACGCAGTATTTT. This translates into CATSRRDRGRFTDTQYF.

This chain uses TRBV19 with TRBJ2-7; D is ambiguous. The CDR3 loop spans 15 amino acids. V dropped 3 bases and J dropped 3 bases, with 15 bases sitting between them. Germline lookup yields CDR1 LNHDA and CDR2 SQIVND (reference sequence). CDR3 coding DNA: TGTGCCAGTAGTATCATGAAAACAGAGATCTACGAGCAGTACTTC. It translates to CASSIMKTEIYEQYF.

The rearrangement uses TRBV28 and TRBJ1-2, with TRBD1 identical over 7 bases. The CDR3 spans 16 residues. CDR1 MDHEN and CDR2 SYDVKM come from the germline V gene. Unmatched junction bases numbered 15, after V lost 8 bases and J lost 3 bases. CDR3 sequence reads: CASSDRTGTAYYGYTF. In DNA, the CDR3 is TGTGCCAGCTCCGACCGTACTGGGACAGCCTACTATGGCTACACCTTC.

CDR3 residues: CASSSRGTLNTEAFF. CDR3 coding DNA: TGTGCCAGCAGCTCCAGGGGAACCTTGAACACTGAAGCTTTCTTT. V and J are TRBV5-5 and TRBJ1-1, with a possible D match to TRBD1 (6 bases). This CDR3 spans 15 amino acids. The germline V and J ends were trimmed by 3 bases and 0 bases, with 12 bases remaining between them. Germline loops: CDR1 SGHKS, CDR2 YYEKEE (reference sequence).

The V gene is TRBV27, the J gene TRBJ1-1; 9 bases fit TRBD1. V dropped 5 bases and J dropped 6; count of bases not matched to a gene: 13. Germline V gives CDR1 MNHEY, CDR2 SMNVEV (reference sequence). The CDR3 is 16 residues long. CDR3: CASSREGRDRVSEAFF. The CDR3, as DNA: TGTGCCAGCAGTAGAGAAGGTAGGGACAGGGTATCTGAAGCTTTCTTT.

The genes are TRBV19 and TRBJ1-5, with a weak D call TRBD1 (5 bases). The CDR3 runs to 18 residues. Trimming stripped 2 bases from V and 0 bases from J, with 17 bases between. The germline gives CDR1 LNHDA, CDR2 SQIVND (reference sequence). This chain's CDR3 is CASSIMTVSSNSNQPQHF. CDR3 sequence (DNA): TGTGCCAGTAGTATAATGACAGTCAGCTCCAATAGCAATCAGCCCCAGCATTTT.

The chain carries TRBV3-1 (or the pseudogene TRBV3-2) and TRBJ1-1; perhaps TRBD1 as D (5 bases). The CDR3 has 11 amino acids. Germline CDR1 reads LGHDT; CDR2 reads YNNKEL (reference sequence). V lost 6 bases, J lost 7 bases, and 9 bases lay in between. CDR3 region: CASSRQYEAFF. The CDR3 bases are TGTGCCAGCAGTCGACAGTATGAAGCTTTCTTT.

The chain links TRBV7-2 to TRBJ1-2, with 7 nucleotides matching TRBD1. The CDR3 is made up of 14 amino acids. Germline CDR1 is SGHTA and CDR2 is FQGNSA. With V trimmed by 5 bases and J by 2 bases, 5 bases remained unmatched. The CDR3 nucleotides read TGTGCCAGCAGCGAACCGGGACAGAACTATGGCTACACCTTC. This translates into CASSEPGQNYGYTF.

This chain uses TRBV19 with TRBJ2-7; 12 bases map to TRBD2. The CDR3 spans 15 residues. The ends lost 3 bases at V and 3 bases at J; junction bases unmatched: 3. CDR1 and CDR2 (germline): LNHDA, SQIVND (reference sequence). The CDR3 sequence is CASSIGLAGLYEQYF. CDR3 DNA sequence: TGTGCCAGTAGTATCGGACTAGCGGGGCTCTACGAGCAGTACTTC.